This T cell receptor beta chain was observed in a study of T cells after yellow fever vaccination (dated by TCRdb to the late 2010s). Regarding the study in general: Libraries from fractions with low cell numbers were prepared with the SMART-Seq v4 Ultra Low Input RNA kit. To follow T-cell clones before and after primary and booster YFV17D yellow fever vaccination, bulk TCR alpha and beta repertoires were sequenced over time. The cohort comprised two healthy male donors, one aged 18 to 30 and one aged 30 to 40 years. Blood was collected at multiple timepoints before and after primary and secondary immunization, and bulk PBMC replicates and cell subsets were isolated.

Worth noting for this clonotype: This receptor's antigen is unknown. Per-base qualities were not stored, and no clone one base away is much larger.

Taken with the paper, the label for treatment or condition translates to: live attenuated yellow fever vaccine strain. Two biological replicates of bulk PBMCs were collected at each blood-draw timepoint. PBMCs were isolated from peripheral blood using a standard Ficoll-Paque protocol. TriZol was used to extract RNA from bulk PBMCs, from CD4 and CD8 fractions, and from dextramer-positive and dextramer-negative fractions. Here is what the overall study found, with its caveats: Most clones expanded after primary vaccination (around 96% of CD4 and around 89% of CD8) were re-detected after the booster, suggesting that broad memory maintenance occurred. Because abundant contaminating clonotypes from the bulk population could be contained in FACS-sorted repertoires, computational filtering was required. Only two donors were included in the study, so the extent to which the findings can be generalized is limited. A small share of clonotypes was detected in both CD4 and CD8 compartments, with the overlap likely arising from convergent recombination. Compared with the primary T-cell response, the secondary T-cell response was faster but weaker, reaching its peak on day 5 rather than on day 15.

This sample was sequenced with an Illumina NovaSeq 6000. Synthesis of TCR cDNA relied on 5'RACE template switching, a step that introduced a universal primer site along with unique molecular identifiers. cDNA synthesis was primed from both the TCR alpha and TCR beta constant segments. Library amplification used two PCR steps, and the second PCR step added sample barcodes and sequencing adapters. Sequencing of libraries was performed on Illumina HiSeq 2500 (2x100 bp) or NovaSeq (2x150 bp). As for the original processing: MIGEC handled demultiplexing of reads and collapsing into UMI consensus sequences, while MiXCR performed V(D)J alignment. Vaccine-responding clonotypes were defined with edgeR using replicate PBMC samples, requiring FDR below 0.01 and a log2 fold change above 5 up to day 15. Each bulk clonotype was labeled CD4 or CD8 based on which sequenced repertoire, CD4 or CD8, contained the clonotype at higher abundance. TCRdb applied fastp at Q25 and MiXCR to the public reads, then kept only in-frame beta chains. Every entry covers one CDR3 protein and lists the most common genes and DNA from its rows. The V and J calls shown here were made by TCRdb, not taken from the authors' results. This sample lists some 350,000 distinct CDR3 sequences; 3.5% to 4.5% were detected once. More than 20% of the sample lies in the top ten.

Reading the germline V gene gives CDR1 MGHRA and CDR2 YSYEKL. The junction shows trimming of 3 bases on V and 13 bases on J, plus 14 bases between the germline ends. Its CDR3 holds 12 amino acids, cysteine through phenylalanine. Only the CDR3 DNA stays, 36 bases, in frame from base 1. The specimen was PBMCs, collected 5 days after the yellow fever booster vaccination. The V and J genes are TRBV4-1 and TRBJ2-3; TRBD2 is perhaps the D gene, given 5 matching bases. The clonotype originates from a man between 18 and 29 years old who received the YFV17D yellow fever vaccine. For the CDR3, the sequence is CASSQAGPAEYF. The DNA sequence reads TGCGCCAGCAGCCAGGCGGGCCCAGCGGAGTATTTT.